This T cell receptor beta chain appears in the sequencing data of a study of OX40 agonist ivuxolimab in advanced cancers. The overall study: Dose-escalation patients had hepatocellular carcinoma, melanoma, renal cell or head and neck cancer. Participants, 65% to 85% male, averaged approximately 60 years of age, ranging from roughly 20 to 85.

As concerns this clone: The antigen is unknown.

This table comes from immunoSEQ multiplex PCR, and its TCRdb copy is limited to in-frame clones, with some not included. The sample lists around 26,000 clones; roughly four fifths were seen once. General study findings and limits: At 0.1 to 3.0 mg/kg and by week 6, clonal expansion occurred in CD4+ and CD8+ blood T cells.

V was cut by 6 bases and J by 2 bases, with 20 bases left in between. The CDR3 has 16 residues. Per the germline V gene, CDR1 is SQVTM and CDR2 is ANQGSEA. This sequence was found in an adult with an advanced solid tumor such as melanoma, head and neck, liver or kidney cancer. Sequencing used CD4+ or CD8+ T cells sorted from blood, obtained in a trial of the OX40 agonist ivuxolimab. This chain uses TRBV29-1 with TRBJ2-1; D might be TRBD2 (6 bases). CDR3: CSVGGLEWVTYNEQFF. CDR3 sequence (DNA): TGCAGCGTGGGGGGTCTGGAGTGGGTCACCTACAATGAGCAGTTCTTC.